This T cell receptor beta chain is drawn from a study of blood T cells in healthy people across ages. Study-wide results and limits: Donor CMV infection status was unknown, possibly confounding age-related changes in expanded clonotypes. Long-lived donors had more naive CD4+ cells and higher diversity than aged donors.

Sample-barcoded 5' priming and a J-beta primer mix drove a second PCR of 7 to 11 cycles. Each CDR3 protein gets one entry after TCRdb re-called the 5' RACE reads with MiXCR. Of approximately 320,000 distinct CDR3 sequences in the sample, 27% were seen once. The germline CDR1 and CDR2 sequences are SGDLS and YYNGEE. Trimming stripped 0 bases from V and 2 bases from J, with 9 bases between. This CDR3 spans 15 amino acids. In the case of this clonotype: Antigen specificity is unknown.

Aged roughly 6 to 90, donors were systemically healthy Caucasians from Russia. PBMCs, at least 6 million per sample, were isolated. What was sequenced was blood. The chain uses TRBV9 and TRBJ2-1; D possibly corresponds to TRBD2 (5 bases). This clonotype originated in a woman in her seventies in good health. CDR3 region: CASSVAGSPYNEQFF. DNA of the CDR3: TGTGCCAGCAGCGTAGCGGGGAGTCCCTACAATGAGCAGTTCTTC.